This entry lists 12 T cell receptor beta chains sequenced from one sample in a study of cytomegalovirus exposure and HLA in healthy donors. The PCR used 60 Vbeta and 13 Jbeta primers. The method was immunoSEQ multiplex PCR; TCRdb's version includes in-frame clones alone and lacks a portion of them. This repertoire shows under 150,000 clones, around 80% found once; its top ten account for 2% to 3%. The source material was PBMCs. Receptors originate from a man aged 50 to 60 in good health and CMV-seronegative.

The CDR3 region has the DNA TGTGCCAGCAGCCTGGCCTCCTCAAATCAGCCCCAGCATTTT. This encodes CASSLASSNQPQHF. The chain joins TRBV14 to TRBJ1-5; D is ambiguous. CDR1 is SGHDN and CDR2 is FVKESK in the germline V gene. This CDR3 is 14 amino acids long. Trimming pared 4 bases from V and 4 bases from J, leaving 11 bases between. The complete variable domain, with remaining parts taken from reference TRBV14 and TRBJ1-5, reads EAGVTQFPSHSVIEKGQTVTLRCDPISGHDNLYWYRRVMGKEIKFLLHFVKESKQDESGMPNNRFLAERTGGTYSTLKVQPAELEDSGVYFCASSLASSNQPQHFGDGTRLSIL.

This chain uses TRBV29-1 with TRBJ1-2, with 9 nucleotides matching TRBD1. The CDR3 has 12 amino acids. Germline V gives CDR1 SQVTM, CDR2 ANQGSEA. J gave up 8 bases and V 7 bases, and 8 bases lay outside the gene matches. The CDR3 protein is CSAVGQGDGYTF. DNA for the CDR3: TGCAGCGCTGTGGGACAGGGAGACGGCTACACCTTC.

The chain is built from TRBV7-9 and TRBJ1-1, with D perhaps TRBD1 (6 bases). The ends were cut back, 1 base at V and 0 bases at J, with 12 bases in the middle. This CDR3 is 16 amino acids long. Germline values: CDR1 SEHNR, CDR2 FQNEAQ (reference sequence). The CDR3 loop reads CASSLVTQGMNTEAFF. CDR3 nucleotides: TGTGCCAGCAGCTTAGTTACACAGGGCATGAACACTGAAGCTTTCTTT.

The chain carries TRBV7-6 and TRBJ1-2; D possibly corresponds to TRBD1 (6 bases). The V gene lost 1 base and the J gene lost 3 bases, with 9 bases spanning the gap. This CDR3 spans 14 amino acids. Germline V gene data show CDR1 as SGHVS and CDR2 as FNYEAQ. This CDR3 is CASSLGQEDYGYTF. Here the CDR3 DNA reads TGTGCCAGCAGCTTAGGACAGGAAGACTATGGCTACACCTTC. Using reference TRBV7-6 and TRBJ1-2 for the parts outside the CDR3, the full variable domain is GAGVSQSPRYKVTKRGQDVALRCDPISGHVSLYWYRQALGQGPEFLTYFNYEAQQDKSGLPNDRFSAERPEGSISTLTIQRTEQRDSAMYRCASSLGQEDYGYTFGSGTRLTVV.

This clone appeared a few times. V and J are TRBV19 and TRBJ2-6; TRBD1 matches 7 bases. Per the germline V gene, CDR1 is LNHDA and CDR2 is SQIVND (reference sequence). J lost 0 bases, V lost 3 bases, and 8 bases had no gene match. The CDR3 is made up of 18 amino acids. The DNA for the CDR3 is TGTGCCAGTAGTATTTCCAGGGGGAAGGCCTCTGGGGCCAACGTCCTGACTTTC. This sequence encodes CASSISRGKASGANVLTF.

The chain carries TRBV6-6 and TRBJ1-6, with D perhaps TRBD1 (6 bases). The germline gives CDR1 MNHNY, CDR2 SVGAGI (reference sequence). The CDR3 has 14 amino acids. V lost 6 bases and J 4 bases, leaving 10 bases between the germline ends. CDR3 sequence: CASREQGYNSPLHF. CDR3 sequence (DNA): TGTGCCAGCAGAGAACAGGGTTATAATTCACCCCTCCACTTT.

The chain uses TRBV4-1 and TRBJ1-6, with 10 nucleotides matching TRBD1. J gave up 10 bases and V 6 bases, and 9 bases lay outside the gene matches. In germline, CDR1 is MGHRA, CDR2 YSYEKL. The CDR3 totals 15 residues. The DNA of the CDR3 is TGCGCCAGCAGACCCCCGGGACAGGGGTCCTCACCCCTCCACTTT. This encodes CASRPPGQGSSPLHF.

This clone has a handful of counts. The genes are TRBV7-8 and TRBJ2-1; perhaps TRBD2 as D (6 bases). V was shortened by 6 bases and J by 3 bases, with 21 bases between the two germline ends. CDR1 is SGHVS and CDR2 is FQNEAQ in the germline V gene. The CDR3 has 17 amino acids. The CDR3 spells CASRRLSGRGDYNEQFF. CDR3 sequence (DNA): TGTGCCAGCAGACGTCTCTCCGGGCGGGGTGACTACAATGAGCAGTTCTTC.

The rearrangement joins TRBV5-1 to TRBJ2-3, with 8 bases fitting TRBD1. The CDR3 length is 16 residues. Germline-derived CDR1 and CDR2 are SGHRS and YFSETQ. J was trimmed by 5 bases and V by 2 bases; bases with no gene match: 10. The CDR3 here is CASSLDPGQGGDTQYF. CDR3 coding DNA: TGCGCCAGCAGCTTAGACCCCGGACAGGGAGGAGATACGCAGTATTTT.

The chain joins TRBV6-1 to TRBJ1-5; D not certain. The germline V gene encodes CDR1 MNHNS and CDR2 SASEGT. V lost 2 bases to trimming and J lost 1 base, with 15 bases between them. The CDR3 totals 17 residues. CDR3 sequence: CASSEKARSQSNQPQHF. In DNA form, the CDR3 reads TGTGCCAGCAGTGAAAAGGCACGGAGTCAAAGCAATCAGCCCCAGCATTTT.

This clone was counted between two and nine times. The chain couples TRBV28 to TRBJ2-4; TRBD1 might be the D (5 bases). Germline CDR1 MDHEN, CDR2 SYDVKM. The CDR3 totals 17 residues. V lost 4 bases and J lost 0, with 16 bases in between. The CDR3 loop reads CASSSQGAVLAKNIQYF. The CDR3 DNA is TGTGCCAGCAGTTCCCAAGGGGCAGTACTAGCCAAAAACATTCAGTACTTC.

The table lists this clone with a few counts. V is TRBV30 and J is TRBJ2-1; no clear D gene. Trimming left V 4 bases short and J 3 bases short, with 7 bases between. This CDR3 spans 12 amino acids. Germline values: CDR1 GTSNPN, CDR2 SVGIG (reference sequence). The CDR3 here is CAWNRNYNEQFF. The CDR3 nucleotides are TGTGCCTGGAACAGAAACTACAATGAGCAGTTCTTC.